This TCR beta chain is drawn from a study of cytomegalovirus exposure and HLA in healthy donors. Germline V gives CDR1 SGHTA, CDR2 FQGNSA. CDR3 length: 15 amino acids. Deletions cut 3 bases from V and 4 bases from J, with 16 bases between. Both 60 Vbeta primers and 13 Jbeta primers went into the PCR. Authors' data handling: In a later analysis, around 10 million of tens of millions of unique beta chains occurred in at least two donors. Sequencing was performed with immunoSEQ multiplex PCR; in TCRdb, only in-frame clones are kept and a portion is missing. V and J calls and clone size are as listed in that table; D and trimming were resolved from the DNA. The sample has around 25,000 clones, and its top ten clones hold around 17%.

Sequenced sample: PBMCs. This chain uses TRBV7-2 with TRBJ2-7; maybe TRBD2 (5 bases). This sequence originates from a male donor in good health and CMV-seropositive. CDR3 bases: TGTGCCAGCAGCTTCCAACTAGGTTTGACTTACGAGCAGTACTTC. It specifies CASSFQLGLTYEQYF.